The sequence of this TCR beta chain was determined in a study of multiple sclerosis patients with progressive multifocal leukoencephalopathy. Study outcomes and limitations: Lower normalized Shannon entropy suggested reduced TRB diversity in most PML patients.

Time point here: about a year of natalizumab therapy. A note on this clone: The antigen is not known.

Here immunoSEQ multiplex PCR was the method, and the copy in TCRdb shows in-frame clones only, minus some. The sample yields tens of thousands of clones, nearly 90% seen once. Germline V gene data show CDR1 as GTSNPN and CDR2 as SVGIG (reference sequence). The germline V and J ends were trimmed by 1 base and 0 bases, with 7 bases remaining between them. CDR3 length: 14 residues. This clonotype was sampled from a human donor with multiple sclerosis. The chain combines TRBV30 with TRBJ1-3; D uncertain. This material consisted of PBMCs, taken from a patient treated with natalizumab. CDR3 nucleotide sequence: TGTGCCTGGAGTGAGGGCCTCTCTGGAAACACCATATATTTT. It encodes CAWSEGLSGNTIYF.